The 19 T cell receptor beta chains given below trace back to one sample, sequenced in a study of shared clonotypes between healthy human individuals. Assay: immunoSEQ multiplex PCR; the TCRdb copy retains only in-frame clones and omits some. The profile covers over 1.5 million clones, with roughly 98% appearing a single time and about 0.45% taken by the ten largest. Sequenced material: naive CD4+ T cells sorted from blood. Sample subset: CD45RA+ positively selected. These receptors were obtained from a man aged 30-40 years in good health.

As DNA, the CDR3 is TGTGCCAGCAGCAAAATGGGGGGGAGATACGAGCAGTACTTC. It is translated as CASSKMGGRYEQYF. This rearrangement joins TRBV21-1 to TRBJ2-7; the D call TRBD2 from the table was never checked on the DNA. TRBV21-1 is designated a pseudogene. The CDR3 has 14 amino acids.

This rearrangement joins TRBV7-2 to TRBJ2-7; 10 nucleotides align to TRBD2. The CDR3 contains 11 residues. From germline, CDR1 is SGHTA and CDR2 FQGNSA. V dropped 3 bases and J dropped 12; count of bases not matched to a gene: 2. The CDR3 reads CASSFGTSVYF. CDR3 bases: TGTGCCAGCAGCTTTGGGACTAGCGTGTACTTC.

This chain joins TRBV10-3 and TRBJ2-2; no clear D gene. V was trimmed by 2 bases and J by 4 bases, leaving 11 bases between them. This CDR3 contains 15 residues. The germline V gene has CDR1 ENHRY and CDR2 SYGVKD. CDR3 region: CAISEGSPGTGELFF. For the CDR3, the DNA is TGTGCCATCAGTGAGGGTAGCCCAGGCACCGGGGAGCTGTTTTTT.

CDR3 sequence (DNA): TGTGCCAGCAGATTCTACAGGGGCGTTGGTATGGATACGCAGTATTTT. Translation gives CASRFYRGVGMDTQYF. The chain uses TRBV27 and TRBJ2-3, with 7 bases lining up with TRBD1. This CDR3 region has 16 residues. Trimming removed 6 bases from V and 6 bases from J; junction bases left unmatched: 15. Germline values: CDR1 MNHEY, CDR2 SMNVEV (reference sequence).

V is TRBV7-2 and J is TRBJ2-1, with 10 bases aligning to TRBD2. The germline gives CDR1 SGHTA, CDR2 FQGNSA. CDR3 length: 19 residues. After removal of 1 base from V and 5 bases from J, the junction contained 14 bases not matched to a gene. The chain's CDR3 is CASSLVGGGGSGRNNEQFF. DNA of the CDR3: TGTGCCAGCAGCTTAGTAGGAGGGGGTGGTAGCGGGAGGAACAATGAGCAGTTCTTC.

The chain is built from TRBV9 and TRBJ2-3, with 14 bases aligning to TRBD2. J was trimmed by 6 bases and V by 4 bases; bases with no gene match: 10. CDR1 and CDR2 (germline): SGDLS, YYNGEE. This CDR3 has 17 residues. The CDR3 loop reads CASSPRGTSGSWDTQYF. The DNA for the CDR3 is TGTGCCAGCAGCCCGAGAGGGACTAGCGGGAGTTGGGATACGCAGTATTTT.

This rearrangement joins TRBV5-1 to TRBJ2-3; unclear D gene. The CDR3 contains 13 residues. Germline assignment: CDR1 SGHRS and CDR2 YFSETQ. Trimming pared 2 bases from V and 6 bases from J, leaving 10 bases between. DNA for the CDR3: TGCGCCAGCAGCTTATCCCCCCACGATACGCAGTATTTT. It specifies CASSLSPHDTQYF.

The J gene is TRBJ2-1, the V gene TRBV18, with a possible D match to TRBD2 (5 bases). CDR1 and CDR2 from the germline V gene are KGHSH and LQKENI. The CDR3 totals 15 residues. Trimming removed 5 bases at V and 2 bases at J, with 13 bases between. The CDR3, as DNA: TGTGCCAGCTCATTGGGCCCAGCGGCCTACAATGAGCAGTTCTTC. Amino acid sequence: CASSLGPAAYNEQFF.

The chain has TRBV9 and TRBJ1-2; D ambiguous. The germline CDR1 and CDR2 sequences are SGDLS and YYNGEE. This CDR3 has 16 residues. Deletions cut 4 bases from V and 2 bases from J, with 18 bases between. CDR3 sequence (DNA): TGTGCCAGCAGCAGGACGCCCCGGACGGCAAACTATGGCTACACCTTC. This codes for CASSRTPRTANYGYTF. Filled out from reference TRBV9 and TRBJ1-2, the complete variable domain reads DSGVTQTPKHLITATGQRVTLRCSPRSGDLSVYWYQQSLDQGLQFLIQYYNGEERAKGNILERFSAQQFPDLHSELNLSSLELGDSALYFCASSRTPRTANYGYTFGSGTRLTVV.

V is TRBV5-1 and J is TRBJ1-4; 8 positions agree with TRBD1. CDR3 length: 16 amino acids. J lost 5 bases, V lost 3 bases, and 9 bases had no gene match. Germline CDR1 SGHRS, CDR2 YFSETQ. CDR3 amino acids: CASSWGQDVGNEKLFF. In nucleotides, the CDR3 is TGCGCCAGCAGCTGGGGACAGGACGTAGGAAATGAAAAACTGTTTTTT.

The V gene is TRBV5-5, the J gene TRBJ2-2; possibly TRBD1 or TRBD2 for D (5 bases each). Germline V gene data show CDR1 as SGHKS and CDR2 as YYEKEE (reference sequence). V shed 3 bases and J shed 5 bases, with 14 bases lying between them. The CDR3 is 15 amino acids. The CDR3 DNA reads as TGTGCCAGCAGCTCCGTCCCCGGGGCTACCGGGGAGCTGTTTTTT. It specifies CASSSVPGATGELFF.

A remark on this clone: Other DNA sequences in this sample translate to the same CDR3. V usage is TRBV7-2 and J usage is TRBJ2-7; 7 bases fit TRBD2. Germline V lookup: CDR1 SGHTA, CDR2 FQGNSA. Trimming at V came to 2 bases and at J to 0 bases, leaving 4 bases not matched to a gene. This CDR3 is 15 amino acids long. The CDR3 here is CASSLRAGPSYEQYF. The DNA for the CDR3 is TGTGCCAGCAGCTTACGAGCGGGGCCCTCCTACGAGCAGTACTTC.

The rearrangement links TRBV7-8 to TRBJ2-7; D gene unclear. This CDR3 comprises 14 residues. The germline CDR1 and CDR2 sequences are SGHVS and FQNEAQ. V lost 3 bases to trimming and J lost 2 bases, with 11 bases between them. CDR3 region: CASSFSRRTYEQYF. CDR3 in DNA: TGTGCCAGCAGCTTCTCTCGGAGAACCTACGAGCAGTACTTC.

V gene TRBV5-1 combines with J gene TRBJ2-5; D uncertain. The germline gives CDR1 SGHRS, CDR2 YFSETQ. The CDR3 covers 12 residues. V shed 4 bases and J shed 5 bases, with 9 bases lying between them. The DNA for the CDR3 is TGCGCCAGCAGCGCTGCCGGGGAGACCCAGTACTTC. It is translated as CASSAAGETQYF.

This CDR3 reads CASSLTQANYEQYF. In DNA, the CDR3 is TGTGCCAGCAGCCTGACCCAGGCGAACTACGAGCAGTACTTC. V gene TRBV7-8 combines with J gene TRBJ2-7; D is unclear. Germline V gene sequence: CDR1 SGHVS, CDR2 FQNEAQ. V lost 5 bases and J lost 3, with 14 bases in between. The CDR3 runs 14 residues. The whole variable domain, filled in from reference TRBV7-8 and TRBJ2-7, reads GAGVSQSPRYKVAKRGQDVALRCDPISGHVSLFWYQQALGQGPEFLTYFQNEAQLDKSGLPSDRFFAERPEGSVSTLKIQRTQQEDSAVYLCASSLTQANYEQYFGPGTRLTVT.

The J gene is TRBJ2-5, the V gene TRBV6-5; 7 bases agree with TRBD2. The V segment lost 6 bases and the J segment 4 bases; nucleotides outside the gene matches: 11. This CDR3 has 15 amino acids. Germline CDR1 MNHEY, CDR2 SVGAGI. The CDR3 region has the DNA TGTGCCAGCAGACGTAGCGGGCCGATTGGAGAGACCCAGTACTTC. Amino acid sequence: CASRRSGPIGETQYF.

The count of this clone is one. This rearrangement joins TRBV5-1 to TRBJ1-1; 7 bases agree with TRBD1. V gave up 3 bases and J gave up 8 bases; unmatched junction bases: 10. This CDR3 is 14 amino acids long. Germline V CDR1 and CDR2: SGHRS, YFSETQ. The CDR3 loop is CASSSLRQGAEAFF. DNA of the CDR3: TGCGCCAGCAGCTCTCTACGACAGGGAGCCGAAGCTTTCTTT. The full variable domain, rest sourced from reference TRBV5-1 and TRBJ1-1, is KAGVTQTPRYLIKTRGQQVTLSCSPISGHRSVSWYQQTPGQGLQFLFEYFSETQRNKGNFPGRFSGRQFSNSRSEMNVSTLELGDSALYLCASSSLRQGAEAFFGQGTRLTVV.

The chain is built from TRBV6-9 and TRBJ1-5; tentative D call: TRBD1 (5 bases). CDR1 is MNHGY and CDR2 is SVAAGI in the germline V gene. The CDR3 loop spans 16 amino acids. The V and J ends lost 7 bases and 0 bases respectively, with 16 bases between them. CDR3 sequence (DNA): TGTGCCAGCACCGCTGGGGGTCAGAATAGCAATCAGCCCCAGCATTTT. Protein sequence: CASTAGGQNSNQPQHF.

The chain combines TRBV9 with TRBJ2-3; a weak D match, TRBD2 (5 bases). Looked up from germline, CDR1 is SGDLS and CDR2 is YYNGEE. V dropped 4 bases and J dropped 5 bases, with 11 bases sitting between them. The CDR3 runs to 13 residues. As DNA, the CDR3 is TGTGCCAGCAGCCAACCCGCGGGAGATACGCAGTATTTT. Protein product: CASSQPAGDTQYF.